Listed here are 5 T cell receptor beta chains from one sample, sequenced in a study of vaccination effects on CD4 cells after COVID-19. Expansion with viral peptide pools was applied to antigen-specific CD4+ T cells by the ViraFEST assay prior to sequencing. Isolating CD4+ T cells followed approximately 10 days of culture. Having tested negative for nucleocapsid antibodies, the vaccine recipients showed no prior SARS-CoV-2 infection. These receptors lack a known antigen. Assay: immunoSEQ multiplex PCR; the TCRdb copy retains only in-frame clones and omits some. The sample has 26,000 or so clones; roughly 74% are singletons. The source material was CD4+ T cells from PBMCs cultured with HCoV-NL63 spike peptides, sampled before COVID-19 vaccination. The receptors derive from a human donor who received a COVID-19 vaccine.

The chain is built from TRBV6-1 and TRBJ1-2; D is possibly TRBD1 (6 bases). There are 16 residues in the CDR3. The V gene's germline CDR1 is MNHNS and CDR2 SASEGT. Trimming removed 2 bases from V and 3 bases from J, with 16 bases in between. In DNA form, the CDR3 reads TGTGCCAGCAGTGAACTTATGGGGGCTGTGGACTATGGCTACACCTTC. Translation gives CASSELMGAVDYGYTF.

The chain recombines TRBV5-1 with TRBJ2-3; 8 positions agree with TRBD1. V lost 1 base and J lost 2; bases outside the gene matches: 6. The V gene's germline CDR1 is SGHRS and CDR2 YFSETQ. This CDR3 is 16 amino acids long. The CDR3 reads CASSLPGQGVTDTQYF. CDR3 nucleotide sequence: TGCGCCAGCAGCTTGCCAGGACAGGGCGTCACAGATACGCAGTATTTT.

The CDR3 nucleotides are TGTGCCAGCAGTAGGGACAGCGAAGCTTTCTTT. This codes for CASSRDSEAFF. The chain links TRBV6-5 to TRBJ1-1; 7 bases agree with TRBD1. This CDR3 has 11 residues. Trimming at V came to 5 bases and at J to 8 bases, leaving 2 bases not matched to a gene. Germline loops: CDR1 MNHEY, CDR2 SVGAGI.

DNA for the CDR3: TGTGCCAGCAGTTACACACAGGGGGCCGGCGCAGATACGCAGTATTTT. Its protein is CASSYTQGAGADTQYF. The chain joins TRBV6-5 to TRBJ2-3, with 9 positions matching TRBD1. V was clipped by 2 bases and J by 4 bases; unmatched bases: 7. This CDR3 region has 16 residues. Germline V gene data show CDR1 as MNHEY and CDR2 as SVGAGI.

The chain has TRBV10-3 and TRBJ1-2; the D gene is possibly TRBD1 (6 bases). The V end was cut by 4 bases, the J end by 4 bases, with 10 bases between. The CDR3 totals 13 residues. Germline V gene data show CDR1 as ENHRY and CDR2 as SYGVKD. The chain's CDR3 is CAISVDRSYGYTF. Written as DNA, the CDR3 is TGTGCCATCAGTGTAGACAGGTCCTATGGCTACACCTTC.